The 4 T cell receptor beta chains below all came from one sample that was sequenced in a study of blood T cell repertoires in COVID-19. Repertoires were generated with immunoSEQ multiplex PCR, while TCRdb's copy carries only in-frame clones and drops some. The sample records around 99,000 clones, around 84% being singletons. Material: peripheral blood. The origin of the receptors is a woman aged 80 or older with active or convalescent COVID-19.

The chain carries TRBV18 and TRBJ2-7; D uncertain. The CDR3 covers 13 residues. V was pared by 5 bases and J by 0 bases, with 8 bases between. Germline-derived CDR1 and CDR2 are KGHSH and LQKENI. CDR3 bases: TGTGCCAGCTCAATCGGGTCCTCCTACGAGCAGTACTTC. It specifies CASSIGSSYEQYF. The whole variable domain, remainder taken from reference TRBV18 and TRBJ2-7, is NAGVMQNPRHLVRRRGQEARLRCSPMKGHSHVYWYRQLPEEGLKFMVYLQKENIIDESGMPKERFSAEFPKEGPSILRIQQVVRGDSAAYFCASSIGSSYEQYFGPGTRLTVT.

The chain employs TRBV11-3 and TRBJ2-1; 8 bases match TRBD1. The germline gives CDR1 SGHNT, CDR2 YENEEA. The CDR3 runs 15 residues. Trimming at V came to 6 bases and at J to 7 bases, leaving 11 bases not matched to a gene. The CDR3 nucleotides are TGTGCCAGCAGTGCCGGACAGGGAGGAAGGAATGAGCAGTTCTTC. Translating it yields CASSAGQGGRNEQFF.

This sequence joins TRBV24-1 and TRBJ1-1; D is unclear. The germline V and J ends were trimmed by 0 bases and 5 bases, with 15 bases remaining between them. Germline V gene lookup returns CDR1 KGHDR and CDR2 SFDVKD. This CDR3 has 16 residues. The CDR3 reads CATSDLPQQLKTEAFF. CDR3 sequence (DNA): TGTGCCACCAGTGATTTGCCGCAACAGTTAAAGACTGAAGCTTTCTTT.

The rearrangement uses TRBV7-2 and TRBJ1-2; 11 bases are shared with TRBD1. The CDR3 has 15 amino acids. Germline trimming cut 5 bases from V and 2 bases from J; bases unmatched to any gene: 4. The germline V gene encodes CDR1 SGHTA and CDR2 FQGNSA. The CDR3 DNA follows: TGTGCCAGCAGCGACGGACAGGGGGCCAACTATGGCTACACCTTC. This codes for CASSDGQGANYGYTF.